A selection of T cell receptor beta chains follows, all from one sample in a study of high-grade serous ovarian cancer treatment subgroups. Sequencing was performed with immunoSEQ multiplex PCR; in TCRdb, only in-frame clones are kept and a portion is missing. The sample shows 10,000 or so clones, approximately 79% of them seen only once. What was sequenced was tumor tissue. Receptor source: a human donor with high-grade serous ovarian cancer. Each CDR3 is given without its conserved first and last residue. The order of the fields is J gene, V gene, CDR3 protein.

>TRBJ2-3|TRBV20-1
SAGATVAQY
>TRBJ1-1|TRBV6-5
ASSRQGVGNTEAF
>TRBJ2-2|TRBV5-1
ASSSGTSGRSGELF
>TRBJ2-3|TRBV7-8
ASSLSSGGGTDTQY
>TRBJ2-1|TRBV19
ASKGGTSGRAVYNEQF
>TRBJ1-6|TRBV5-4
ASSLGQDPSPLH
>TRBJ2-3|TRBV5-1
ASSLGDGLAGLTDTQY
>TRBJ2-2|TRBV27
ASSSRGLGNTGELF
>TRBJ1-1|TRBV20-1
SARSDTEAF
>TRBJ2-2|TRBV2
ATQDGRTYTGELF
>TRBJ2-1|TRBV21-1
ASSKERTGGSEQF
>TRBJ1-2|TRBV19
ASSLFLTGGLSSTGYT
>TRBJ2-2|TRBV5-1
ASREGQGNTGELF
>TRBJ2-7|TRBV27
ASSLSGGALYEQY
>TRBJ2-5|TRBV18
ASSPPIRTEPSIGETQY
>TRBJ2-7|TRBV16
ASSRGSGRAFDEQY
>TRBJ2-7|TRBV5-1
ASGQGAHRDEQY
>TRBJ1-2|TRBV7-9
ASTLDSPDPT
>TRBJ1-3|TRBV13
ASSLRGTSLSGNTIY
>TRBJ2-4|TRBV29-1
SVERARGGFKNIQY
>TRBJ2-6|TRBV19
ASSMVWFSSGANVLT
>TRBJ2-7|TRBV19
ASSSVGASGMQNEQY
>TRBJ1-3|TRBV6-6
ASSPLGSGNTIY
>TRBJ1-2|TRBV7-2
ASSFGQGGYGYT
>TRBJ2-1|TRBV5-1
ASSGGGRTNEQF
>TRBJ2-7|TRBV5-1
ASSHGQGGYEQY
>TRBJ2-5|TRBV7-2
ASSLSGGAFETQY
>TRBJ1-2|TRBV5-1
ASSWDRLDGYT
>TRBJ2-2|TRBV6-6
ASSYWDRGVGELF
>TRBJ2-7|TRBV25-1
ASSAGTAPYEQY